This entry is about one T cell receptor beta chain. This clonotype was found a few times. It has no known antigen specificity. No clone much larger than this one lies a single base away; base qualities are absent. Including cysteine and phenylalanine, the CDR3 has 13 amino acids. CDR3 DNA only is kept here, 39 bases in frame from base 1. Trimming takes 5 bases from V and 9 bases from J, and the germline ends sit 14 bases apart. The data derive from a study of response to subunit inactivated influenza vaccine (dated by TCRdb to the late 2010s). The study in broad terms: Deep quantitative profiling of the T cell receptor repertoire was used in the study to follow responses to a trivalent subunit inactivated influenza vaccine. What the study reported, not specific to this receptor: It was suggested by the authors that each seasonal influenza vaccination may recruit only a limited number of new T cells.

The library was built by means of RT-PCR. Sequencing was performed on an Illumina HiSeq 2500. The public reads were run again by TCRdb, first through fastp at Q25 and then through MiXCR, and only productive beta chains were kept. CDR3 protein sequences are deduplicated, and each keeps its most common genes and DNA. The sample records 500,000 to 600,000 distinct CDR3 sequences, more than 15% of which are singletons. The ten largest clones capture roughly 3.1% of the sample. The material sequenced was CD4+ T cells sorted from PBMCs, taken 23 to 25 months after vaccination. Recombination connected TRBV12-3 or TRBV12-4 to TRBJ1-5; possibly the D gene is TRBD1, per 6 matching bases. The receptor was derived from a man aged 45 to 70 who received an inactivated influenza vaccine. Donor details come from another sample of the same person, matched by shared clones. The DNA reads TGTGCCAGCAGTCAACAGGGAGTAGGGCCCCAGCATTTT. Translation gives CASSQQGVGPQHF.